This T cell receptor beta chain derives from a study of T cells in Graves' hyperthyroidism and ophthalmopathy. This clonotype was detected a few times. RNA transcripts yielded amplified TCR beta CDR3 regions. HTBI primers were the set used in a first-round RT-PCR of the TCR CDR3. TCRdb re-called the multiplex PCR reads through MiXCR, storing one row per CDR3 protein. The table records 600,000 to 700,000 distinct CDR3 sequences, approximately 42% of them present only once. The V end lost 9 bases, the J end lost 1 base, and 13 bases lay between the germline ends. In germline, CDR1 is MNHEY, CDR2 SVGAGI. The CDR3 extends over 13 amino acids.

The sequenced sample consisted of peripheral blood or thyroid tissue (not recorded which). The TCR originated in an adult man with Graves' disease, either hyperthyroidism or ophthalmopathy (not recorded which). The V call is TRBV6-5, the J call TRBJ2-7; the D gene is possibly TRBD1 (6 bases). The chain's CDR3 is CASGQYISYEQYF. The CDR3, as DNA: TGTGCCAGTGGACAGTACATTTCCTACGAGCAGTACTTC.